The sequence of this T cell receptor (beta chain) was determined in a study of T cell changes during pregnancy in multiple sclerosis. The assay was immunoSEQ multiplex PCR, and TCRdb's table has in-frame clones only and misses some. This table holds 60,000 to 70,000 clones, roughly 91% found once. This clone was seen only a few times. Germline V gene sequence: CDR1 LNHNV, CDR2 YYDKDF (reference sequence). The CDR3 has 16 amino acids. The V and J ends lost 5 bases and 5 bases respectively, with 19 bases between them. This TCR came from a female donor in good health, enrolled as a control in a pregnancy study. This chain joins TRBV15 and TRBJ2-1; maybe TRBD2 (6 bases). The sample consisted of peripheral blood, taken after pregnancy. The CDR3 DNA reads as TGTGCCACCAGCTGGGGACTGGGGGTGGTGGACAATGAGCAGTTCTTC. This gives the protein CATSWGLGVVDNEQFF.